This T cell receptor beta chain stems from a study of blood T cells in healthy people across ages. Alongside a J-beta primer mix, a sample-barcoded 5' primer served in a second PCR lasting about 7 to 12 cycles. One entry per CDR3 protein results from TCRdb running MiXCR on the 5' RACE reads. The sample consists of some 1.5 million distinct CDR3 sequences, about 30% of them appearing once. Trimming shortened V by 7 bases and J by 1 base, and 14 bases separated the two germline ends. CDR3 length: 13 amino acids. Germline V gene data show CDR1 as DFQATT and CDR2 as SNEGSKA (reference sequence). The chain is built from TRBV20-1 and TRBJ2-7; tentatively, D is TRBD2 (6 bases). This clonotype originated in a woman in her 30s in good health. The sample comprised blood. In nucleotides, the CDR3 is TGCAGTGTTAGCGGCCTCGGTTCCTACGAGCAGTACTTC. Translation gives CSVSGLGSYEQYF.